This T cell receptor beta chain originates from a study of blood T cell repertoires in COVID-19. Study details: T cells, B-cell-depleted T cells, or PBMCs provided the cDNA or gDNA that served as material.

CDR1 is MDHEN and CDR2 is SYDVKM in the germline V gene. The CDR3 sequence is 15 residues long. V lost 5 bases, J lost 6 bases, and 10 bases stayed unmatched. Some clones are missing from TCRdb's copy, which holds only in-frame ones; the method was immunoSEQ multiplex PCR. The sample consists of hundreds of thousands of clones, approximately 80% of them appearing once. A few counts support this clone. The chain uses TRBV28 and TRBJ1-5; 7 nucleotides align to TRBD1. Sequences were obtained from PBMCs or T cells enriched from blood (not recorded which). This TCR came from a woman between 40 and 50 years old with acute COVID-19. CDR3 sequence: CASSGGQDFGQPQHF. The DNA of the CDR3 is TGTGCCAGCAGTGGAGGACAGGATTTTGGTCAGCCCCAGCATTTT. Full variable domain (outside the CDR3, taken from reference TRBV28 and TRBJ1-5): DVKVTQSSRYLVKRTGEKVFLECVQDMDHENMFWYRQDPGLGLRLIYFSYDVKMKEKGDIPEGYSVSREKKERFSLILESASTNQTSMYLCASSGGQDFGQPQHFGDGTRLSIL.